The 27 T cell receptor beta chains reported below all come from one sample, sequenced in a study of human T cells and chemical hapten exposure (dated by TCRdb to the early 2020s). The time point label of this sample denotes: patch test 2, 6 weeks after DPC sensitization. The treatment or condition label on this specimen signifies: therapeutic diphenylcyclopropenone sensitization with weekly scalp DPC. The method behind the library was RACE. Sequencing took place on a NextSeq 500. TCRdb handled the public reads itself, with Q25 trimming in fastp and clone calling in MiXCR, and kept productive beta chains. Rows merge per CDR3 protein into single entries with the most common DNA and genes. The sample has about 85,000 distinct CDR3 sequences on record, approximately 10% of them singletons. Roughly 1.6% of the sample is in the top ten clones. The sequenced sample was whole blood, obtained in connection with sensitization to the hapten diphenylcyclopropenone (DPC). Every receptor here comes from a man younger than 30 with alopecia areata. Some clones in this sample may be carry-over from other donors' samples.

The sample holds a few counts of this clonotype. In nucleotides, the CDR3 is TGCGCCAGCAGCCAAGAACCAGATACGCAGTATTTT. It yields the protein CASSQEPDTQYF. This rearrangement joins TRBV4-3 to TRBJ2-3; D uncertain. There are 12 residues in the CDR3. Germline V gene lookup returns CDR1 LGHNA and CDR2 YSLEER. Trimming stripped 0 bases from V and 4 bases from J, with 2 bases between.

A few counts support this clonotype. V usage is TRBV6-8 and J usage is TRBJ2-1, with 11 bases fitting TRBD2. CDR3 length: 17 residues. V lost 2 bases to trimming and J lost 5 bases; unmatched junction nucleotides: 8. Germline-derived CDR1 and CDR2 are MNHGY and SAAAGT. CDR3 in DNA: TGTGCCAGCAGTTACATAGATACTAGCGGGGGAAACAATGAGCAGTTCTTC. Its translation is CASSYIDTSGGNNEQFF.

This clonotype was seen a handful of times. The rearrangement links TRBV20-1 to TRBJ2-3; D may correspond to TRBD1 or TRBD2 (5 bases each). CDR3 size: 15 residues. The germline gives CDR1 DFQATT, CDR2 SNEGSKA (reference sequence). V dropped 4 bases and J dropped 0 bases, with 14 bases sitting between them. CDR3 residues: CSANRDGYSTDTQYF. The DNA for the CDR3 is TGCAGTGCTAACCGGGACGGATATAGCACAGATACGCAGTATTTT.

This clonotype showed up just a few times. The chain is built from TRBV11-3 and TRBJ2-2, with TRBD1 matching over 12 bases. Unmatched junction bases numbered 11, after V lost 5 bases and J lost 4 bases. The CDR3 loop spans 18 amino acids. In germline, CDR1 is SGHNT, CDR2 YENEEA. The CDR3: CASSSPGQGALGTGELFF. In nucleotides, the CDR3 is TGTGCCAGCAGCAGTCCGGGACAGGGGGCGCTGGGCACCGGGGAGCTGTTTTTT.

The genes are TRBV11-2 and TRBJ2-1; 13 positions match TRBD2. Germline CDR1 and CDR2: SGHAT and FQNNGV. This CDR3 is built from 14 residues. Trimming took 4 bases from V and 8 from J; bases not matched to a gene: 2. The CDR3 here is CASSWGTSGDEQFF. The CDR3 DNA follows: TGTGCCAGCAGCTGGGGGACTAGCGGGGATGAGCAGTTCTTC.

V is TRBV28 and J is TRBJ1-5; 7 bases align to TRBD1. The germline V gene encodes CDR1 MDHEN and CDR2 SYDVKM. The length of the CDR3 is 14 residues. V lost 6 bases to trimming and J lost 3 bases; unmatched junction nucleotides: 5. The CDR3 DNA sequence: TGTGCCAGCAGAGAAGGGGGCGCCAATCAGCCCCAGCATTTT. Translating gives CASREGGANQPQHF.

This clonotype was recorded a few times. CDR3 region: CASSDGGSVAGQYF. The CDR3 bases are TGTGCCAGCAGTGACGGGGGCAGTGTCGCGGGGCAGTATTTT. The chain has TRBV6-4 and TRBJ2-3, with a tentative D call TRBD1 (6 bases). Germline lookup yields CDR1 MRHNA and CDR2 SNTAGT. This CDR3 region has 14 residues. Trimming left V 2 bases short and J 11 bases short, with 17 bases between.

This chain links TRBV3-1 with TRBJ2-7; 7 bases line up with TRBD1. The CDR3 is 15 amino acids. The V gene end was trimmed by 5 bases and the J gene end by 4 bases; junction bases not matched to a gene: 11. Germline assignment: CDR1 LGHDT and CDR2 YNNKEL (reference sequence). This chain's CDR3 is CASSAAPGQIYEQYF. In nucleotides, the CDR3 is TGTGCCAGCAGCGCGGCCCCGGGACAGATATACGAGCAGTACTTC.

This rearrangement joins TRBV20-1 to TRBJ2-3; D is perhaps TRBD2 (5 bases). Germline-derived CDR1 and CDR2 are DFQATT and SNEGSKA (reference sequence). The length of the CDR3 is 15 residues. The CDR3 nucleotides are TGCAGGGCAGACGCCGGCAGCGGAGCCCCAGATACGCAGTATTTT. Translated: CRADAGSGAPDTQYF.

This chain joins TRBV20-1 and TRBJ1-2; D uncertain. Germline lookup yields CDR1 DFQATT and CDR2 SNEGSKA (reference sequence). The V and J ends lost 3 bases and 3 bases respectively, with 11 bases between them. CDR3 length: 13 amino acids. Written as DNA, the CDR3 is TGCAGTGCTAGTCCTGCCCAGCACTATGGCTACACCTTC. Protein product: CSASPAQHYGYTF.

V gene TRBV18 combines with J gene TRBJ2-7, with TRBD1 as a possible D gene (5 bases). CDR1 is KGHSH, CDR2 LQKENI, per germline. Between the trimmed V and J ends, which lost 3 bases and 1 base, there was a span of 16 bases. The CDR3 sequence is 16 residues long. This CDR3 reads CASSPPGRVRSYEQYF. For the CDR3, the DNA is TGTGCCAGCTCACCCCCAGGCAGGGTGAGGTCCTACGAGCAGTACTTC.

The CDR3 sequence: CASSSGTDDIRDYNEQFF. As DNA, the CDR3 is TGTGCCAGCAGCTCCGGCACAGACGATATACGAGACTACAATGAGCAGTTCTTC. J is TRBJ2-1 and V is TRBV7-3; no clear D. This CDR3 has 18 amino acids. Trimming took 4 bases from V and 3 from J, leaving 22 bases between them. Germline V CDR1 and CDR2: SGHTA, FQGTGA.

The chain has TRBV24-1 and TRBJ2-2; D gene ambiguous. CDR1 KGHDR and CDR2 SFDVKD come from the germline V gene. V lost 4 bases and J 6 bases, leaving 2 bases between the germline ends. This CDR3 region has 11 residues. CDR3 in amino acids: CATSEAGELFF. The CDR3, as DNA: TGTGCCACCAGTGAAGCCGGGGAGCTGTTTTTT.

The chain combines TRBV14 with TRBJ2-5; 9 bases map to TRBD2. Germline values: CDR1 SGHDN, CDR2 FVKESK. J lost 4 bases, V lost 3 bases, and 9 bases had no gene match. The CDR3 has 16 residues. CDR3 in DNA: TGTGCCAGCAGCCATCTATCAGGCGGGGGGGCAGAGACCCAGTACTTC. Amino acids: CASSHLSGGGAETQYF.

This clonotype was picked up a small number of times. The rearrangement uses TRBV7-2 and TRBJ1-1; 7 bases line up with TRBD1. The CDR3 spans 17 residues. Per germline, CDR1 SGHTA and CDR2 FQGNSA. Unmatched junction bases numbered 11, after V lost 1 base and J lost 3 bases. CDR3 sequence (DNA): TGTGCCAGCAGCTTAGTTGGCAGGGGGAAAAGGGACACTGAAGCTTTCTTT. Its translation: CASSLVGRGKRDTEAFF.

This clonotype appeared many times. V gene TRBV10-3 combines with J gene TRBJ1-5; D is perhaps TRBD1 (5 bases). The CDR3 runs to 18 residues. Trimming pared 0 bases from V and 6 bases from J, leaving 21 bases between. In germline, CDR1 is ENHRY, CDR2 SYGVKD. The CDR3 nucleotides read TGTGCCATCAGTGAGTCGAATCGGGGCAGGGCTTTAGGTCAGCCCCAGCATTTT. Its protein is CAISESNRGRALGQPQHF.

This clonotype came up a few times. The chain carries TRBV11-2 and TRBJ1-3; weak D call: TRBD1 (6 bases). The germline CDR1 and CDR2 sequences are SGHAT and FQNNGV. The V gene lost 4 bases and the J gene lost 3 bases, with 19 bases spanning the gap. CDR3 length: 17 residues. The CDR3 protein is CASSSRDPGTIGNTIYF. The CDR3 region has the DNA TGTGCCAGCAGCTCAAGGGACCCAGGGACAATTGGAAACACCATATATTTT.

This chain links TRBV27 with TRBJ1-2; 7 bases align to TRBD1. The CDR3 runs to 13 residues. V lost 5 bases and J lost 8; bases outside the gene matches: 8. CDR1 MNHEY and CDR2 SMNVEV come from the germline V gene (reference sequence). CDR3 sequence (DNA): TGTGCCAGCAGTCCCCGTACAGGGGAGGGCTACACCTTC. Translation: CASSPRTGEGYTF.

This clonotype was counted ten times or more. The CDR3 nucleotides read TGTGCCAGCAGCTCGACGTCTAGCGGGGGGCCCTCTAACACCGGGGAGCTGTTTTTT. Translation: CASSSTSSGGPSNTGELFF. The chain uses TRBV7-3 and TRBJ2-2, with 11 bases aligning to TRBD2. Germline CDR1 SGHTA, CDR2 FQGTGA. The V segment lost 4 bases and the J segment 2 bases; nucleotides outside the gene matches: 12. The CDR3 sequence is 19 residues long.

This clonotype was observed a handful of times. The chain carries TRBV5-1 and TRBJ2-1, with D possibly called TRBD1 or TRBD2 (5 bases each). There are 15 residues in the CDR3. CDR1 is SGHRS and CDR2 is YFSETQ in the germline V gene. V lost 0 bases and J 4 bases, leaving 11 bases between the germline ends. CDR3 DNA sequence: TGCGCCAGCAGCTTGGAGGGGACGGCTTACAATGAGCAGTTCTTC. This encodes CASSLEGTAYNEQFF. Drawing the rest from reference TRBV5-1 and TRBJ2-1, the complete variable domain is KAGVTQTPRYLIKTRGQQVTLSCSPISGHRSVSWYQQTPGQGLQFLFEYFSETQRNKGNFPGRFSGRQFSNSRSEMNVSTLELGDSALYLCASSLEGTAYNEQFFGPGTRLTVL.

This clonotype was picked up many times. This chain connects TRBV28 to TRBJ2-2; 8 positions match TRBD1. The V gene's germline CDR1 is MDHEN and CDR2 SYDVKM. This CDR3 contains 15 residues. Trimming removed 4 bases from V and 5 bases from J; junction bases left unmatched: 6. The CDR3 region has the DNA TGTGCCAGCAGTTATCGGACAGGGCAAACCGGGGAGCTGTTTTTT. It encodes CASSYRTGQTGELFF.

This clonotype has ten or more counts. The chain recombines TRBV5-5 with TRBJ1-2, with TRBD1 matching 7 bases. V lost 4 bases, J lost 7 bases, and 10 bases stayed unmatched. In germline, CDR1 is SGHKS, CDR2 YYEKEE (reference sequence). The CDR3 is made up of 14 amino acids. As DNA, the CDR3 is TGTGCCAGCAGCCCCTATGACAGGGACGGTGGCTACACCTTC. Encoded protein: CASSPYDRDGGYTF.

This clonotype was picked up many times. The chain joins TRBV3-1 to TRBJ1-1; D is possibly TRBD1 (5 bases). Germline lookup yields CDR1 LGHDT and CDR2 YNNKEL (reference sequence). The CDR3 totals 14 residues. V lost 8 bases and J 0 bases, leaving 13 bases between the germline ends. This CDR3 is CASGTVELNTEAFF. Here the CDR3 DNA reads TGTGCCAGCGGGACCGTAGAGTTGAACACTGAAGCTTTCTTT. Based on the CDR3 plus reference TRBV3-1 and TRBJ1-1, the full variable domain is DTAVSQTPKYLVTQMGNDKSIKCEQNLGHDTMYWYKQDSKKFLKIMFSYNNKELIINETVPNRFSPKSPDKAHLNLHINSLELGDSAVYFCASGTVELNTEAFFGQGTRLTVV.

CDR3 amino acids: CASSQVTAPGETQYF. The CDR3 DNA is TGCGCCAGCAGCCAGGTGACAGCCCCGGGTGAGACCCAGTACTTC. The V call is TRBV4-1, the J call TRBJ2-5, with D possibly matching TRBD1 (5 bases). V lost 3 bases to trimming and J lost 5 bases, with 16 bases between them. Germline CDR1 reads MGHRA; CDR2 reads YSYEKL. This CDR3 region has 15 residues.

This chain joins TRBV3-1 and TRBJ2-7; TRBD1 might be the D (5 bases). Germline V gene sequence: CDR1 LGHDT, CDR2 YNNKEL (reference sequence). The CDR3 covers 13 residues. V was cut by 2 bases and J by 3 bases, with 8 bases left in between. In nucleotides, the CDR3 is TGTGCCAGCAGCCAATTTAGGGGCTACGAGCAGTACTTC. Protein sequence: CASSQFRGYEQYF.

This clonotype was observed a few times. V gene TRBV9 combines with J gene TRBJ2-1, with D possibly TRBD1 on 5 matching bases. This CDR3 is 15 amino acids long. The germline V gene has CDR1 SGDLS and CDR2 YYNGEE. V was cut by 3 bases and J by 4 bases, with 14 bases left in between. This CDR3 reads CASSESEAGYNEQFF. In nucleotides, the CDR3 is TGTGCCAGCAGCGAGTCCGAGGCAGGGTACAATGAGCAGTTCTTC.

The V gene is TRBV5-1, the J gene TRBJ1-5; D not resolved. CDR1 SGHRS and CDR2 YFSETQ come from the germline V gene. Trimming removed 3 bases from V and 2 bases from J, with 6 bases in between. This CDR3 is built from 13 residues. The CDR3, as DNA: TGCGCCAGCAGCTCGGACGGCAATCAGCCCCAGCATTTT. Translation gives CASSSDGNQPQHF.